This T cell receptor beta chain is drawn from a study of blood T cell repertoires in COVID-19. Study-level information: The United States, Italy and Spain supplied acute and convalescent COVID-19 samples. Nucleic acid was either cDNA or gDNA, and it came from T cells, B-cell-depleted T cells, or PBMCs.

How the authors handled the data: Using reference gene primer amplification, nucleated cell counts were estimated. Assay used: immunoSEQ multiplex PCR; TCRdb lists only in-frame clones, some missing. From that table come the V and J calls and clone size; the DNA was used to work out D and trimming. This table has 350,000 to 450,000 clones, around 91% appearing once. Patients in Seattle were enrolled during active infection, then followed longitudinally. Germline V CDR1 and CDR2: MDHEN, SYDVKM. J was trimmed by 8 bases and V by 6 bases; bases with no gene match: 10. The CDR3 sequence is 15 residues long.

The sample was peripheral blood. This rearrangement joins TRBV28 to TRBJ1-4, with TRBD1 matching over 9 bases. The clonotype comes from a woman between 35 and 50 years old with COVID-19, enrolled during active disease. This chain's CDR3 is CASSTTGTGPEKLFF. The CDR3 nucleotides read TGTGCCAGCAGCACAACCGGGACAGGGCCCGAAAAACTGTTTTTT.